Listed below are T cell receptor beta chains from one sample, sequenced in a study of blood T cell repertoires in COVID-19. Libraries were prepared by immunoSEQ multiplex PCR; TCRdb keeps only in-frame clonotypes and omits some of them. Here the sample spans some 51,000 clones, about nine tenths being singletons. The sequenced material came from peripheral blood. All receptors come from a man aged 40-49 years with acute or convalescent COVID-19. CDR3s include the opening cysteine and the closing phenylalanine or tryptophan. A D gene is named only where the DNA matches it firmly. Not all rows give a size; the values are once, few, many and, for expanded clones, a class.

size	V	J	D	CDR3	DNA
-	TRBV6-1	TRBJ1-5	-	CASSEALGQQPQHF	TGTGCCAGCAGTGAAGCGCTAGGCCAACAGCCCCAGCATTTT
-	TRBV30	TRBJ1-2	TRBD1	CAWSVNRGNYGYTF	TGTGCCTGGAGTGTGAACAGGGGAAACTATGGCTACACCTTC
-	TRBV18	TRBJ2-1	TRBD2	CASSPTSGSQDEQFF	TGTGCCAGCTCACCAACTAGCGGGAGTCAGGATGAGCAGTTCTTC
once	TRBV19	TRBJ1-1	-	CASSIGGSRTEAFF	TGTGCCAGTAGTATTGGAGGGAGCCGCACTGAAGCTTTCTTT
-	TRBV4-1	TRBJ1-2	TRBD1	CASSPDREVRGYTF	TGCGCCAGCAGCCCGGACAGGGAGGTACGTGGCTACACCTTC
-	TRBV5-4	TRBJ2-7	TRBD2	CASSSPGLAGGDEQYF	TGTGCCAGCAGCTCGCCGGGACTAGCGGGAGGGGATGAGCAGTACTTC
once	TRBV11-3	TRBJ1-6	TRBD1	CASSPDRVGNSPLHF	TGTGCCAGCAGCCCGGACAGGGTCGGTAATTCACCCCTCCACTTT
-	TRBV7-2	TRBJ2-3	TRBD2	CASSFGAGGTDTQYF	TGTGCCAGCAGCTTCGGAGCGGGGGGCACAGATACGCAGTATTTT
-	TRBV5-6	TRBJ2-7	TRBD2	CASSLLPSGRGYEQYF	TGTGCCAGCAGCCTACTCCCGAGCGGGAGAGGTTACGAGCAGTACTTC
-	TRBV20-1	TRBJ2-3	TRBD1	CSARPGQTQYF	TGCAGTGCTCGGCCGGGACAGACGCAGTATTTT
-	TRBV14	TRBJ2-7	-	CASSQETAGEQYF	TGTGCCAGCAGCCAAGAGACAGCTGGCGAGCAGTACTTC
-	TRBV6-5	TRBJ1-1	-	CASSQDSGLSAFF	TGTGCCAGCAGCCAGGACTCTGGGCTGTCTGCTTTCTTT
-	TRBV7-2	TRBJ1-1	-	CASSLGPRGTEAFF	TGTGCCAGCAGCTTAGGCCCTCGAGGGACTGAAGCTTTCTTT
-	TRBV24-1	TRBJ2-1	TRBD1	CATSDPGTGDNEQFF	TGTGCCACCAGTGATCCCGGGACAGGGGACAATGAGCAGTTCTTC
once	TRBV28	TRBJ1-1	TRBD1	CASSSVGQGIAEAFF	TGTGCCAGCAGTTCCGTGGGACAGGGGATTGCTGAAGCTTTCTTT
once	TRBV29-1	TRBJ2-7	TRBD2	CSVVREAHYEQYF	TGCAGCGTTGTGCGGGAGGCCCATTACGAGCAGTACTTC
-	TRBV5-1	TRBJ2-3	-	CASSQIGLLTDTQYF	TGCGCCAGCAGCCAAATTGGACTACTCACAGATACGCAGTATTTT
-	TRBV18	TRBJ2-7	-	CASSPDRTSYEQYF	TGTGCCAGCTCACCAGACAGGACCTCCTACGAGCAGTACTTC
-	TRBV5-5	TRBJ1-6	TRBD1	CASGQGLDNSPLHF	TGTGCCAGCGGACAGGGTTTGGATAATTCACCCCTCCACTTT
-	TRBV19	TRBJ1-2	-	CASSLNSGGYGYTF	TGTGCCAGTAGTTTAAATAGTGGCGGCTATGGCTACACCTTC
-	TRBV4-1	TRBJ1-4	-	CASSQVTGPQGEKLFF	TGCGCCAGCAGCCAAGTTACTGGACCTCAGGGAGAAAAACTGTTTTTT
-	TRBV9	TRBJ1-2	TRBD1	CASSGRGRGYTF	TGTGCCAGCAGCGGCAGGGGGCGAGGCTACACCTTC
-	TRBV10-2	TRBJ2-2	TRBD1	CASSERQGRAGELFF	TGCGCCAGCAGTGAACGACAGGGTAGGGCCGGGGAGCTGTTTTTT
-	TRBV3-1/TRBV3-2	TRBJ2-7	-	CASSQDQLAAEQYF	TGTGCCAGCAGCCAAGATCAACTAGCAGCCGAGCAGTACTTC
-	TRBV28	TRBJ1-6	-	CASSLGGVNSPLHF	TGTGCCAGCAGTTTAGGGGGGGTGAATTCACCCCTCCACTTT
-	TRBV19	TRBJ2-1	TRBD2	CASSILAGGPRNEQFF	TGTGCCAGTAGTATACTAGCGGGAGGGCCGAGGAATGAGCAGTTCTTC
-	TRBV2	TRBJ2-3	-	CASIPQGRGTDTQYF	TGTGCCAGCATTCCCCAGGGTAGGGGCACAGATACGCAGTATTTT
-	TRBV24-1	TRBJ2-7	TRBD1	CATSDLNRDRGIYEQYF	TGTGCCACCAGTGATTTGAACCGGGACAGGGGAATCTACGAGCAGTACTTC
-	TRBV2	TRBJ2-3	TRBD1	CASRTGDTQYF	TGTGCCAGCAGGACAGGGGATACGCAGTATTTT
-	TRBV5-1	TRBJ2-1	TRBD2	CASSSLTSGGEQFF	TGCGCCAGCAGCTCATTGACTAGCGGGGGTGAGCAGTTCTTC
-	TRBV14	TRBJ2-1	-	CASSQAFHNEQFF	TGTGCCAGCAGCCAAGCCTTCCACAATGAGCAGTTCTTC
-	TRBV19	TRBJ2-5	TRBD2	CASSIEGTSGIDKTQYF	TGTGCCAGTAGTATAGAGGGGACTAGCGGGATTGACAAGACCCAGTACTTC
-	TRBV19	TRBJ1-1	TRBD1	CASSTRQGKTEAFF	TGTGCCAGTAGTACCCGACAGGGCAAGACTGAAGCTTTCTTT
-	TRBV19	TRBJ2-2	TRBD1	CASSTDRGLGTGELFF	TGTGCCAGTAGTACAGACAGGGGGCTCGGCACCGGGGAGCTGTTTTTT
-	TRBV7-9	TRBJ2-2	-	CASSLAGDTGELFF	TGTGCCAGCAGCTTAGCGGGAGACACCGGGGAGCTGTTTTTT
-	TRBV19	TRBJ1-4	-	CASSRSNEKLFF	TGTGCCAGCTCCAGGTCTAATGAAAAACTGTTTTTT
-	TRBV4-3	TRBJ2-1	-	CASSPWTSHNEQFF	TGCGCCAGCAGCCCTTGGACTTCCCACAATGAGCAGTTCTTC
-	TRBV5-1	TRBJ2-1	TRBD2	CASSWGLAGAYNEQFF	TGCGCCAGCAGCTGGGGACTAGCGGGAGCCTACAATGAGCAGTTCTTC
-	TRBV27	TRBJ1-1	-	CASSLSRNTEAFF	TGTGCCAGCAGTTTATCGAGGAACACTGAAGCTTTCTTT
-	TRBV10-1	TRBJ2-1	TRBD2	CASSRSGSNDEQFF	TGCGCCAGCAGTAGGAGCGGGAGTAATGATGAGCAGTTCTTC